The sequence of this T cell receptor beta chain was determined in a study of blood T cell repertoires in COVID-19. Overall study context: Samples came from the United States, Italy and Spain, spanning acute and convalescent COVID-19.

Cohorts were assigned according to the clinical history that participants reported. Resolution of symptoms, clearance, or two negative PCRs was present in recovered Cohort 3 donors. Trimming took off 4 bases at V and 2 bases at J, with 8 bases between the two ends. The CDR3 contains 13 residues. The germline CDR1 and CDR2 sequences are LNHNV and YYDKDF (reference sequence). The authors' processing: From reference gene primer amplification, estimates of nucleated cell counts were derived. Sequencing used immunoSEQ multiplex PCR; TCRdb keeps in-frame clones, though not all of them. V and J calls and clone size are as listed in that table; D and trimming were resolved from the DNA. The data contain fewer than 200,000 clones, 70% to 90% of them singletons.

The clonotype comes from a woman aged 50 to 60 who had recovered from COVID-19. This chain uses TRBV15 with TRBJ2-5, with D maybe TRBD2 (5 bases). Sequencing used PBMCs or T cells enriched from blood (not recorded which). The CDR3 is CATSTPGQETQYF. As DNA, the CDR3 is TGTGCCACCAGCACCCCGGGGCAAGAGACCCAGTACTTC.